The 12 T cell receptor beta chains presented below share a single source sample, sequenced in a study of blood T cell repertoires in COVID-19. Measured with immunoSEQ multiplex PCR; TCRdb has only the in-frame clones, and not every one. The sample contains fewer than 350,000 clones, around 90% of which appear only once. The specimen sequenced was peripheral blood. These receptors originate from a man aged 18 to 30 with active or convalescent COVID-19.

CDR3 in amino acids: CASKMGAVSNQPQHF. The DNA of the CDR3 is TGTGCCAGTAAAATGGGGGCAGTTAGCAATCAGCCCCAGCATTTT. This chain links TRBV19 with TRBJ1-5; tentative D call: TRBD1 (6 bases). The CDR3 is made up of 15 amino acids. From germline, CDR1 is LNHDA and CDR2 SQIVND (reference sequence). Trimming cost V 7 bases and J 0 bases, with 13 bases left between them.

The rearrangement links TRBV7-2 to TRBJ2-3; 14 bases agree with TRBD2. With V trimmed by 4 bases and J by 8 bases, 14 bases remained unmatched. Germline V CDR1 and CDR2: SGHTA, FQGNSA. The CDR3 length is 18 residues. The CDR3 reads CASSSRPGTSGGLVTQYF. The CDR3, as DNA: TGTGCCAGCAGCTCCCGACCCGGGACTAGCGGGGGTCTAGTTACGCAGTATTTT.

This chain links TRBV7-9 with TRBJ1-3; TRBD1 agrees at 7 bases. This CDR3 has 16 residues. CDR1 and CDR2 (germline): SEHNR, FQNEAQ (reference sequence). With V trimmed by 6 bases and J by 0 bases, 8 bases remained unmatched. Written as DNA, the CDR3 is TGTGCCAGCAGGGAAAGGGACAGATCCTCTGGAAACACCATATATTTT. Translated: CASRERDRSSGNTIYF.

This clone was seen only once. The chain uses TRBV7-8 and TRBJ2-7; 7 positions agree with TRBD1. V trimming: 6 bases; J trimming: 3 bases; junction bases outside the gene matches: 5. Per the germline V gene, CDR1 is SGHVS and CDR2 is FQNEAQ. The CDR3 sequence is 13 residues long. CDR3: CASRSRDSYEQYF. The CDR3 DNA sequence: TGTGCCAGCAGGTCCCGGGACAGCTACGAGCAGTACTTC.

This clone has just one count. Written as DNA, the CDR3 is TGTGCCAGCAGCTTAGTGCCAGGGGGCTGGACCGGGGAGCTGTTTTTT. It codes for CASSLVPGGWTGELFF. This rearrangement joins TRBV7-9 to TRBJ2-2, with 8 bases aligning to TRBD1. V gave up 1 base and J gave up 5 bases; unmatched junction bases: 6. CDR3 length: 16 residues. Germline CDR1 reads SEHNR; CDR2 reads FQNEAQ (reference sequence). The complete variable domain, with remaining parts taken from reference TRBV7-9 and TRBJ2-2, reads DTGVSQNPRHKITKRGQNVTFRCDPISEHNRLYWYRQTLGQGPEFLTYFQNEAQLEKSRLLSDRFSAERPKGSFSTLEIQRTEQGDSAMYLCASSLVPGGWTGELFFGEGSRLTVL.

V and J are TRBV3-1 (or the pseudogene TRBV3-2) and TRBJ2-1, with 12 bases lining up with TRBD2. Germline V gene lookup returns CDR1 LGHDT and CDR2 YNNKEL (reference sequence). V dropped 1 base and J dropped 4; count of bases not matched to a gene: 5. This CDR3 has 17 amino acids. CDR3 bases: TGTGCCAGCAGCCAAGTTTGGCTAGCGGGGGGGTACAATGAGCAGTTCTTC. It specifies CASSQVWLAGGYNEQFF.

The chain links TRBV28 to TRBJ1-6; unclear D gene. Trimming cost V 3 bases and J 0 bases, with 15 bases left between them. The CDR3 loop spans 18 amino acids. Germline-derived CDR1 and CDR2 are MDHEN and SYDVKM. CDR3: CASSFGGPRSSYNSPLHF. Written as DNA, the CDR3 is TGTGCCAGCAGTTTTGGCGGGCCCCGCAGCTCCTATAATTCACCCCTCCACTTT.

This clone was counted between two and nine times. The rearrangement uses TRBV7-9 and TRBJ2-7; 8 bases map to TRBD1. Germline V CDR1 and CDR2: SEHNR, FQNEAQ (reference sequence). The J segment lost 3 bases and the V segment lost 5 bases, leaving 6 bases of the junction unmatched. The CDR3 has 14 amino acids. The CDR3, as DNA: TGTGCCAGCAGCAAGACAGGGGTGAGCTACGAGCAGTACTTC. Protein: CASSKTGVSYEQYF.

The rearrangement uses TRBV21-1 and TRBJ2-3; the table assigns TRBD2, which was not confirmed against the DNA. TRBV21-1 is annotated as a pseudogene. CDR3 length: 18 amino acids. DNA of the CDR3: TGTGCCAGCAGCACTAGCAAAGCGTCGGGCCTTCCCACAGATACGCAGTATTTT. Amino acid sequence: CASSTSKASGLPTDTQYF.

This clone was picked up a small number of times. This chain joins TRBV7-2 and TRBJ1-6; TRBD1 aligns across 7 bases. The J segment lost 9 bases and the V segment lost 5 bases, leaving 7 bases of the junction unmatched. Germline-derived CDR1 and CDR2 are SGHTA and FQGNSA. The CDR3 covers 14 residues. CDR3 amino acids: CASSLSGQLSPLHF. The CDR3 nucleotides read TGTGCCAGCAGCCTCTCGGGACAGCTTTCACCCCTCCACTTT.

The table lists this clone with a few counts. CDR3 coding DNA: TGCGCCAGCAGCTTGGATACGGGGTATGGCTACACCTTC. It codes for CASSLDTGYGYTF. This chain links TRBV5-1 with TRBJ1-2, with D hard to call. Between the trimmed V and J ends, which lost 0 bases and 5 bases, there was a span of 8 bases. CDR1 is SGHRS and CDR2 is YFSETQ in the germline V gene. This CDR3 is built from 13 residues.

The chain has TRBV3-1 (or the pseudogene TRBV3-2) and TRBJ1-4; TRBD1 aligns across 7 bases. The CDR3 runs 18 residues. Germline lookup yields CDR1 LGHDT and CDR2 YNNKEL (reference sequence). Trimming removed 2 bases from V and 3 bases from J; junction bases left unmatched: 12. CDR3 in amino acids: CASSQRRDSLGANEKLFF. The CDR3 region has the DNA TGTGCCAGCAGCCAACGAAGGGACAGCCTGGGGGCTAATGAAAAACTGTTTTTT.